These T cell receptor beta chains were read from a single sample in a study of shared clonotypes between healthy human individuals. Clones were read by immunoSEQ multiplex PCR, and TCRdb kept only the in-frame ones, dropping some. The sample has over 2 million clones; 85% to 95% are singletons. The sample comprised naive CD4+ T cells from PBMCs. All receptors derive from a man younger than 35 in good health. Some clones in this sample may be carry-over from other donors' samples. Both conserved end residues are part of each CDR3. Fields, in order: D gene, J gene, V gene, clone size, CDR3 DNA, CDR3 protein. D genes are given only for firm matches. Only part of the rows carry a size: once, few, many, or a class if the clone is expanded.

- | TRBJ1-2 | TRBV28 | - | TGTGCCAGCGAGAAGGAGCGTAGGGGCTACACCTTC | CASEKERRGYTF
- | TRBJ2-7 | TRBV15 | - | TGTGCCACCAGCGGGGACACAGGGCCCTACGAGCAGTACTTC | CATSGDTGPYEQYF
- | TRBJ2-4 | TRBV27 | once | TGTGCCAGCATAAAGGAGCCAAAAAACATTCAGTACTTC | CASIKEPKNIQYF
TRBD1 | TRBJ2-7 | TRBV27 | once | TGTGCCAGCAGTTTGGTCTCCAGGGGGAGCTACGAGCAGTACTTC | CASSLVSRGSYEQYF
- | TRBJ2-6 | TRBV6-5 | - | TGTGCCAGCAGTTATTTGACGTCCGGGGCCAACGTCCTGACTTTC | CASSYLTSGANVLTF
- | TRBJ2-2 | TRBV25-1 | - | TGTGCCAGCAGTGAATATAGGGGGACTGACGCTGGGGAGCTGTTTTTT | CASSEYRGTDAGELFF
- | TRBJ1-2 | TRBV11-2 | - | TGTGCCAGCAGCCCTCATAACTATGGCTACACCTTC | CASSPHNYGYTF
- | TRBJ1-4 | TRBV27 | - | TGTGCCAGCAGTTACACGTATACCACTAATGAAAAACTGTTTTTT | CASSYTYTTNEKLFF
- | TRBJ2-3 | TRBV6-1 | - | TGTGCCAGCAGCCCGGGCGGAGATACGCAGTATTTT | CASSPGGDTQYF
TRBD2 | TRBJ2-1 | TRBV7-2 | - | TGTGCCAGCAGTCGTGGACTAGCGGTCGACAATGAGCAGTTCTTC | CASSRGLAVDNEQFF
- | TRBJ2-2 | TRBV7-3 | - | TGTGCCAGCAGCTTACAGGCGAACACCGGGGAGCTGTTTTTT | CASSLQANTGELFF
- | TRBJ1-2 | TRBV6-5 | - | TGTGCCACCGCGGAGAGGGTCTATGGCTACACCTTC | CATAERVYGYTF
- | TRBJ1-2 | TRBV5-6 | - | TGTGCCAGCAGCTTGGGAGTCTTTGGCTACACCTTC | CASSLGVFGYTF
- | TRBJ1-2 | TRBV27 | few | TGTGCCAGCATACAGGGTGGCTACACCTTC | CASIQGGYTF
TRBD2 | TRBJ2-4 | TRBV14 | once | TGTGCCAGCAGCCAAGTGCGTCTAGCGGGAGGCCCCTTACCGGGTGCCAAAAACATTCAGTACTTC | CASSQVRLAGGPLPGAKNIQYF
- | TRBJ2-7 | TRBV28 | once | TGTGCCAGCAGTTTATGGGGGGAAACCTACGAGCAGTACTTC | CASSLWGETYEQYF
- | TRBJ1-4 | TRBV28 | - | TGTGCCAGCAGTTTAAGCAGAACTCTGTTTTTT | CASSLSRTLFF
- | TRBJ1-1 | TRBV19 | - | TGTGCCACCTGCCCGGACGTCGGATTGAACACTGAAGCTTTCTTT | CATCPDVGLNTEAFF
- | TRBJ1-3 | TRBV6-6 | - | TGTGCCAGCAGTTATGAGGAGACATCTGGAAACACCATATATTTT | CASSYEETSGNTIYF
TRBD1 | TRBJ2-7 | TRBV18 | - | TGTGCCAGCTCCCGGACAGGAACCTACGAGCAGTACTTC | CASSRTGTYEQYF
TRBD2 | TRBJ2-1 | TRBV7-2 | - | TGTGCCAGCAGCTTAAGGGGTAGCGGGAGGGTTAAGGCCTACAATGAGCAGTTCTTC | CASSLRGSGRVKAYNEQFF
- | TRBJ1-1 | TRBV7-9 | - | TGTGCCAGCAGTATCAAAAGGGGTATTTCGGAAGCTTTCTTT | CASSIKRGISEAFF
TRBD2 | TRBJ2-6 | TRBV10-3 | - | TGTGCCATCGGTACTAGCGGGAGTCTTGGGGCCAACGTCCTGACTTTC | CAIGTSGSLGANVLTF
TRBD1 | TRBJ1-4 | TRBV28 | - | TGTGCCAGCAGTGAAAGGACAGGGGGCAGCGAAAAACTGTTTTTT | CASSERTGGSEKLFF
- | TRBJ1-1 | TRBV5-1 | few | TGCGCCAGCAGCCCTAATTCCAGGGAGGTCACTGAAGCTTTCTTT | CASSPNSREVTEAFF
TRBD2 | TRBJ2-7 | TRBV4-1 | - | TGCGCCAGCAGACGAGCGGGGGGGGCTGCCTACGAGCAGTACTTC | CASRRAGGAAYEQYF
TRBD2 | TRBJ2-1 | TRBV2 | - | TGTGCCAGCAACTCCGGGACTAGCGGGAGGTTGGGTGAGCAGTTCTTC | CASNSGTSGRLGEQFF
TRBD1 | TRBJ1-4 | TRBV27 | - | TGTGCCAGCAGTTACCTCACAGGGGGTGAAAAACTGTTTTTT | CASSYLTGGEKLFF
TRBD1 | TRBJ2-3 | TRBV5-8 | - | TGTGCCGGGCTGGGCAGGGGGTTGACAGATACGCAGTATTTT | CAGLGRGLTDTQYF
TRBD1 | TRBJ2-1 | TRBV7-3 | - | TGTGCCAGCAGCTTGGTGGGACAGGGAGAGCAGTTCTTC | CASSLVGQGEQFF
- | TRBJ1-2 | TRBV21-1 | - | TGTGCCAGCAGCAAAGGGTCCAACTATGGCTACACCTTC | CASSKGSNYGYTF